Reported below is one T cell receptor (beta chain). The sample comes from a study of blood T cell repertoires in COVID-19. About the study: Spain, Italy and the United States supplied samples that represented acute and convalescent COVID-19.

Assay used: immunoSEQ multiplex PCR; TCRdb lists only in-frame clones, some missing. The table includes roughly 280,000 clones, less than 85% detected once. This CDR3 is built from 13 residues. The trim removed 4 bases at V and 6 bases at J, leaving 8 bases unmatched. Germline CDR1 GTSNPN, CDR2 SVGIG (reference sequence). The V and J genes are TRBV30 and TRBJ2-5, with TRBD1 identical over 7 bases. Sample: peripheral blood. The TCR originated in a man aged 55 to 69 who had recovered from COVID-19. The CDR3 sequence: CAWNEGAWKTQYF. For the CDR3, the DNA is TGTGCCTGGAACGAGGGGGCGTGGAAGACCCAGTACTTC.